This T cell receptor beta chain was recovered during a study of cytomegalovirus exposure and HLA in healthy donors. Overall study results and limits: Only CMV serostatus was available as immune exposure information.

A multiplex PCR was run with 60 Vbeta primers and 13 Jbeta primers. The table came from immunoSEQ multiplex PCR; TCRdb's copy has only in-frame clones and leaves some out. The table lists 150,000 or so clones, less than 85% of them singletons. In germline, CDR1 is SQVTM, CDR2 ANQGSEA. Trimming pared 3 bases from V and 5 bases from J, leaving 10 bases between. The CDR3 length is 13 residues. Turning to this clone: Its target is unknown.

This TCR was sampled from a woman between 45 and 60 years old in good health and CMV-seropositive. This chain joins TRBV29-1 and TRBJ2-2; tentative D call: TRBD2 (7 bases). The sample consisted of PBMCs. CDR3 sequence reads: CSVDRGGTGELFF. Here the CDR3 DNA reads TGCAGCGTTGACAGGGGAGGGACCGGGGAGCTGTTTTTT.